The following is a TCR beta chain sequence with its context. Germline trimming cut 3 bases from V and 5 bases from J; bases unmatched to any gene: 4. This CDR3 contains 14 residues. The germline V gene has CDR1 SGHTA and CDR2 FQGNSA. This specimen comes from a study of control samples from healthy donors and cancer patients. The protocol was immunoSEQ multiplex PCR, while the TCRdb copy is restricted to in-frame clones and leaves out a portion. Here the sample spans about 180,000 clones, around nine tenths being singletons. Sequencing was carried out using blood. The chain is built from TRBV7-2 and TRBJ2-5; 9 bases line up with TRBD2. The TCR sequence derives from a man aged 25-45 years in good health. As DNA, the CDR3 is TGTGCCAGCAGCTTCAGCGGGGGGCCGGAGACCCAGTACTTC. Amino acids: CASSFSGGPETQYF.